What follows are 10 T cell receptor beta chains derived from one specimen sequenced in a study of blood T cell repertoires in COVID-19. The repertoire was sequenced with immunoSEQ multiplex PCR; TCRdb's copy has only in-frame clones and lacks some. Of roughly 140,000 clones listed, approximately 81% are singletons. Sequencing was done on a sample of peripheral blood. The receptors were sampled from a human donor in a cohort sampled during active COVID-19.

This chain joins TRBV18 and TRBJ2-7, with TRBD2 as a possible D gene (5 bases). The CDR3 is 15 amino acids. Germline lookup yields CDR1 KGHSH and CDR2 LQKENI. V was trimmed by 6 bases and J by 1 base, leaving 16 bases between them. CDR3 sequence reads: CASSRRHEGSYEQYF. In DNA, the CDR3 is TGTGCCAGCTCCCGACGGCACGAGGGTTCCTACGAGCAGTACTTC.

The chain employs TRBV28 and TRBJ2-3, with D possibly matching TRBD1 (6 bases). Germline assignment: CDR1 MDHEN and CDR2 SYDVKM. The CDR3 totals 16 residues. Trimming shortened V by 2 bases and J by 0 bases, and 12 bases separated the two germline ends. In DNA, the CDR3 is TGTGCCAGCAGTTTACGGACAGAACCCAGCACAGATACGCAGTATTTT. Protein sequence: CASSLRTEPSTDTQYF.

The chain uses TRBV19 and TRBJ1-5; D gene uncertain. V lost 5 bases and J lost 6, with 11 bases in between. The CDR3 extends over 13 amino acids. The germline V gene encodes CDR1 LNHDA and CDR2 SQIVND (reference sequence). The CDR3 DNA follows: TGTGCCAGTAGTCTGGCAGTGTCTCAGCCCCAGCATTTT. Encoded protein: CASSLAVSQPQHF.

This chain uses TRBV27 with TRBJ2-1; maybe TRBD2 (6 bases). V dropped 0 bases and J dropped 5 bases, with 11 bases sitting between them. The CDR3 totals 15 residues. Germline V lookup: CDR1 MNHEY, CDR2 SMNVEV (reference sequence). The CDR3: CASSLSAGLNNEQFF. CDR3 nucleotides: TGTGCCAGCAGTTTATCGGCGGGACTCAACAATGAGCAGTTCTTC.

A single count supports this clone. The rearrangement links TRBV6-5 to TRBJ1-2, with TRBD1 matching 7 bases. CDR1 and CDR2 from the germline V gene are MNHEY and SVGAGI. Trimming at V came to 0 bases and at J to 5 bases, leaving 6 bases not matched to a gene. This CDR3 region has 15 residues. The CDR3 DNA sequence: TGTGCCAGCAGTTACTCGAGGCAGGGGGAATATGGCTACACCTTC. It is translated as CASSYSRQGEYGYTF.

The chain combines TRBV7-9 with TRBJ2-7; 7 bases match TRBD1. This CDR3 region has 12 residues. V trimming: 2 bases; J trimming: 10 bases; junction bases outside the gene matches: 5. Germline CDR1 SEHNR, CDR2 FQNEAQ (reference sequence). CDR3 in amino acids: CASSLIGTDQYF. The CDR3 nucleotides are TGTGCCAGCAGCTTAATTGGGACAGACCAGTACTTC.

This sequence joins TRBV28 and TRBJ2-7, with D perhaps matching TRBD2 (7 bases). This CDR3 is 12 amino acids long. With 11 bases removed from V and 2 bases from J, the gap between germline ends came to 13 bases. Germline V lookup: CDR1 MDHEN, CDR2 SYDVKM. CDR3 loop: CAVGGRAYEQYF. Here the CDR3 DNA reads TGTGCCGTAGGGGGGAGGGCCTACGAGCAGTACTTC.

The J gene is TRBJ2-6, the V gene TRBV7-2; 8 nucleotides line up with TRBD2. V shed 3 bases, J shed 2 bases, and the junction held 6 bases outside the gene matches. The germline V gene has CDR1 SGHTA and CDR2 FQGNSA. There are 17 residues in the CDR3. The CDR3 DNA follows: TGTGCCAGCAGCTTCCGGGGGGGCCGGGCTGGGGCCAACGTCCTGACTTTC. This translates into CASSFRGGRAGANVLTF.

This clone appeared a few times. Other nucleotide sequences from this sample produce the same CDR3. The chain is built from TRBV7-8 and TRBJ1-6, with 9 bases aligning to TRBD1. The CDR3 extends over 15 amino acids. The trim removed 1 base at V and 7 bases at J, leaving 2 bases unmatched. Per germline, CDR1 SGHVS and CDR2 FQNEAQ. The CDR3 coding sequence is TGTGCCAGCAGCTTAGGCGGACAGGGGAATTCACCCCTCCACTTT. Translation gives CASSLGGQGNSPLHF. Supplemented by reference TRBV7-8 and TRBJ1-6, the full variable domain reads GAGVSQSPRYKVAKRGQDVALRCDPISGHVSLFWYQQALGQGPEFLTYFQNEAQLDKSGLPSDRFFAERPEGSVSTLKIQRTQQEDSAVYLCASSLGGQGNSPLHFGNGTRLTVT.

The chain joins TRBV7-2 to TRBJ2-2, with TRBD1 matching 8 bases. The CDR3 is 16 amino acids. V trimming: 1 base; J trimming: 0 bases; junction bases outside the gene matches: 1. Germline V gene sequence: CDR1 SGHTA, CDR2 FQGNSA. CDR3 residues: CASSLGGQANTGELFF. The CDR3, as DNA: TGTGCCAGCAGCTTAGGGGGACAGGCGAACACCGGGGAGCTGTTTTTT. The entire variable domain, with the rest obtained from reference TRBV7-2 and TRBJ2-2, is as follows: GAGVSQSPSNKVTEKGKDVELRCDPISGHTALYWYRQSLGQGLEFLIYFQGNSAPDKSGLPSDRFSAERTGGSVSTLTIQRTQQEDSAVYLCASSLGGQANTGELFFGEGSRLTVL.